Below are 4 T cell receptor beta chains sequenced from a single sample in a study of shared clonotypes between healthy human individuals. Generated by immunoSEQ multiplex PCR, the TCRdb table keeps only in-frame clones and is missing some. The sample holds roughly 2,300,000 clones; 85% to 95% are singletons and the top ten take 0.37%. Sequences were obtained from naive CD4+ T cells from PBMCs. Sample subset: CD45RA+ positively selected. The receptors stem from a man aged 18 to 35 in good health. Some clones in this sample may be carry-over from other donors' samples.

As concerns this clone: Different DNA sequences within this sample yield the same CDR3. The V and J genes are TRBV28 and TRBJ2-7; D ambiguous. The V gene lost 6 bases and the J gene lost 4 bases, with 10 bases spanning the gap. Germline V lookup: CDR1 MDHEN, CDR2 SYDVKM. The CDR3 covers 12 residues. The CDR3 is CASSLTGYEQYF. Here the CDR3 DNA reads TGTGCCAGCAGCCTAACTGGATACGAGCAGTACTTC.

A note on this clone: The same CDR3 arises from other DNA sequences in this sample as well. This sequence joins TRBV28 and TRBJ2-5, with 7 bases identical to TRBD1. Germline trimming cut 4 bases from V and 5 bases from J; bases unmatched to any gene: 7. CDR1 MDHEN and CDR2 SYDVKM come from the germline V gene. The CDR3 is 14 residues long. The CDR3 DNA is TGTGCCAGCAGTTCCGGACAGGCGGCGGAGACCCAGTACTTC. It translates to CASSSGQAAETQYF.

The count of this clone is one. In nucleotides, the CDR3 is TGTGCCAGCAGTTCTAACGGGGTAGATGAAAAACTGTTTTTT. Protein sequence: CASSSNGVDEKLFF. The V and J genes are TRBV6-6 and TRBJ1-4; the D is unclear. This CDR3 comprises 14 residues. V lost 4 bases and J 6 bases, leaving 12 bases between the germline ends. Germline V gives CDR1 MNHNY, CDR2 SVGAGI (reference sequence).

The rearrangement joins TRBV14 to TRBJ1-1; no clear D. This CDR3 region has 13 residues. Germline-derived CDR1 and CDR2 are SGHDN and FVKESK. V lost 0 bases and J lost 10, with 12 bases in between. In nucleotides, the CDR3 is TGTGCCAGCAGCCAAGATCGCCGATCTCCAGCTTTCTTT. It translates to CASSQDRRSPAFF.